This T cell receptor (beta chain) was found in a study of blood T cell repertoires in COVID-19. Study-wide background: Researchers got acute and convalescent COVID-19 samples from the United States, Italy and Spain. PBMCs, B-cell-depleted T cells, or T cells were the source of the cDNA or gDNA that made up the material.

CDR1 is MNHEY and CDR2 is SVGAGI in the germline V gene. This CDR3 has 15 residues. Trimming shortened V by 7 bases and J by 2 bases, and 14 bases separated the two germline ends. As processed by the authors: Amplification of reference gene primers provided the estimated nucleated cell counts. Clones were read by immunoSEQ multiplex PCR, and TCRdb kept only the in-frame ones, dropping some. The V and J calls and clone size are taken from that table; D and trimming were inferred from the DNA. The sample has 60,000 to 70,000 clones, 90% to 95% seen once; the top ten hold approximately 7.5%. This sequence was found in a human donor in a cohort sampled during active COVID-19. The genes are TRBV6-5 and TRBJ2-2; the D gene is possibly TRBD2 (6 bases). Source material: peripheral blood. CDR3 sequence reads: CASKRDFSNTGELFF. CDR3 DNA: TGTGCCAGCAAAAGGGACTTCTCCAACACCGGGGAGCTGTTTTTT.